The text below deals with one T cell receptor beta chain. Its antigen remains unidentified. No per-base quality is available; no much larger clone lies one base away. Healthy HIV-negative adults with no recently reported acute infections or vaccinations were included as donors. Every donor was a Caucasian adult living in Nashville, Tennessee, USA. CD4+ T cells were enriched by magnetic negative selection, after which naive cells were positively selected on CD45RA and the negative fraction was taken as the memory subset. Blood was collected by leukapheresis, and PBMCs were isolated by Ficoll-Histopaque density gradient centrifugation and then cryopreserved in liquid nitrogen vapor phase. Analytical flow cytometry was used to check the purity and quantity of each magnetically sorted T cell population. Genomic DNA was isolated from every sorted fraction and measured by UV absorbance on a Nanodrop 2000c.

V and J are truncated by 0 bases and 2 bases respectively, leaving an intervening sequence of 14 bases. From the cysteine up to the phenylalanine, the CDR3 has a length of 17 residues. The CDR3 DNA has 51 bases and is translated from base 1. Sequences LNHDA (CDR1) and SQIVND (CDR2) are obtained from the germline V gene (reference sequence). These data are taken from a study of shared clonotypes between healthy human individuals (TCRdb year 2020). Concerning the study at large: The cohort included three men and a couple of women between 18 and 49 years of age. Different laboratories and diverse techniques were used to prepare libraries and sequence TCR repertoires, to increase sequencing depth and limit assay-specific biases. Per donor, leukapheresis produced somewhere between about 0.94 and 10 billion PBMCs. The study deeply sequenced blood TCR repertoires of five healthy adults to estimate repertoire size and the extent of clonotype sharing between individuals. For each donor, three plates each were used for CD4 naive and CD4 memory, two plates were used for CD8 naive, and one plate was used for CD8 memory.

TCR CDR3 regions were amplified from genomic DNA by multiplex PCR using the deep immunoSEQ assay. Genomic DNA extracted from each cell subset was distributed evenly over all wells of several immunoSEQ 96-well plates, and each plate served as one replicate. For sorted subsets, approximately 210 ng genomic DNA, equal to 30,000 or so T cell genomes, was loaded into each replicate PCR. Purified libraries were quantified with a Qubit 3.0 fluorometer, sized on a Bioanalyzer 2100, and re-quantified with the KAPA Library Quantification kit. Each immunoSEQ 96-well plate was sequenced on its own single-read 150-cycle Illumina NextSeq 550 flow cell. As for the authors' bioinformatics: The immunoSEQ output contained only junctional sequences without quality scores, so filtering could not match that applied to full-length reads. Sequences were annotated with PyIR, a Python wrapper for IgBLAST v1.9, and V/J genes and CDR3 were assigned using IMGT germline references. Reads were removed for weak V/J assignments (E-value above 1e-6), missing CDR3, stop codons, out-of-frame junctions, or ambiguous translated residues. A V3J clonotype was defined by an identical inferred V gene, J gene, and CDR3 amino acid sequence. Percentage overlap between repertoires was calculated by dividing the number of shared unique clonotypes by the size of the smaller repertoire. Richness of each repertoire was evaluated using RTK rarefaction, the Chao1 estimator, and Recon v2.1 estimates of unobserved clonotypes. Generation probabilities were computed with OLGA for all TCRbeta clonotypes obtained by the gDNA method from several donors. TCRdb obtained this table from immuneACCESS and retained in-frame rearrangements with V and J assigned. These tables miss some clones; where compared with another copy, unresolved V genes account for less than half of the shortfall, and the remainder is unexplained. That table is the source of V, J and clone size, and D and trimming were worked out from the DNA. The sample includes 1 million to 1.2 million clones, with around three quarters observed a single time. Jointly, the top ten make up about 0.94% of the sample.

Results and caveats for the whole study, not just this receptor: Sampling was limited to blood, and TCR repertoires in tissue likely differ from TCR repertoires in blood. Larger estimated clonotype richness was generally found for naive subsets than for memory subsets. Sharing across a few donors was observed for about 5% of naive CD4, over 3% of naive CD8, 2% to 2.5% of memory CD4, and around 0.42% of memory CD8 clonotypes. Pairwise subsampling indicated that sequencing depth was expected to affect the degree of clonotype sharing among donors. The genetic and exposure-history diversity represented was limited by the small number of donors. Rarefaction of sorted-subset datasets indicated incomplete sequencing despite the large sequencing depth. Clonotypes shared by all four sorted-subset donors showed higher generation probabilities than non-shared clonotypes.

This TCR derives from a man younger than 35 in good health. Some clones in this sample may be carry-over from other donors' samples. Sequencing used memory CD4+ T cells from PBMCs. The cell subset or site label on this specimen signifies: CD45RA-negative fraction. This sequence uses TRBV19 and TRBJ1-5; the D region possibly corresponds to TRBD1 (5 bases align). The CDR3 loop reads CASSIDFSGFGNQPQHF. At the DNA level, the sequence is TGTGCCAGTAGTATAGATTTTTCAGGGTTCGGCAATCAGCCCCAGCATTTT.